The rows below give T cell receptor beta chains drawn from one sample of a study of Ad26.COV2.S vaccination and SARS-CoV-2 variants. Sequencing used immunoSEQ multiplex PCR; TCRdb keeps in-frame clones, though not all of them. The top ten hold more than 9% of the sample, which has around 450,000 clones, more than 80% seen once. The sequencing used peripheral blood, collected in a trial of Ad26.COV2.S vaccine versus placebo. The receptors derive from a person between 18 and 59 years old who received the Ad26.COV2.S COVID-19 vaccine or a placebo. CDR3s include the opening cysteine and the closing phenylalanine or tryptophan.

J: TRBJ2-1; V: TRBV15; CDR3: CATSRAGHEQFF
J: TRBJ2-5; V: TRBV6-6; CDR3: CASSYSGSIQETQYF
J: TRBJ2-7; V: TRBV27; CDR3: CASSLSKGGREQYF
J: TRBJ2-3; V: TRBV6-6; CDR3: CASSLGSPGHYTDTQYF
J: TRBJ1-2; V: TRBV19; CDR3: CASLDGDRGDYGYTF
J: TRBJ2-1; V: TRBV18; CDR3: CASSRRQGPLEEQFF
J: TRBJ1-6; V: TRBV3-1/TRBV3-2; CDR3: CASSQWDSNSPLHF
J: TRBJ2-1; V: TRBV5-4; CDR3: CASANLRDEQFF
J: TRBJ1-1; V: TRBV3-1/TRBV3-2; CDR3: CASSQARGEGTEAFF
J: TRBJ1-1; V: TRBV14; CDR3: CASSQQEVGTTEAFF
J: TRBJ2-2; V: TRBV28; CDR3: CASSSTGERTGELFF
J: TRBJ1-1; V: TRBV6-2/TRBV6-3; CDR3: CASSYLGTGGGTEAFF
J: TRBJ1-1; V: TRBV2; CDR3: CASNAGTGFAEAFF
J: TRBJ2-7; V: TRBV6-5; CDR3: CASNRQGSYEQYF
J: TRBJ1-1; V: TRBV20-1; CDR3: CSASKTGGADTEAFF
J: TRBJ2-3; V: TRBV23-1; CDR3: CASPNHRGSTDTQYF
J: TRBJ2-1; V: TRBV3-1/TRBV3-2; CDR3: CASSLSLTKFF
J: TRBJ2-3; V: TRBV7-9; CDR3: CASSFPSWASGRRDTQYF
J: TRBJ2-1; V: TRBV6-6; CDR3: CASSQNDQQTGPFF
J: TRBJ2-5; V: TRBV14; CDR3: CASSRGTGTVTFQETQYF
J: TRBJ2-7; V: TRBV6-6; CDR3: CASSPGTSGSWEQYF
J: TRBJ1-2; V: TRBV28; CDR3: CASSSRRFAAGGYTF
J: TRBJ2-2; V: TRBV6-5; CDR3: CASSYGGSTGELFF
J: TRBJ1-3; V: TRBV24-1; CDR3: CATSDRVRLRNTIYF